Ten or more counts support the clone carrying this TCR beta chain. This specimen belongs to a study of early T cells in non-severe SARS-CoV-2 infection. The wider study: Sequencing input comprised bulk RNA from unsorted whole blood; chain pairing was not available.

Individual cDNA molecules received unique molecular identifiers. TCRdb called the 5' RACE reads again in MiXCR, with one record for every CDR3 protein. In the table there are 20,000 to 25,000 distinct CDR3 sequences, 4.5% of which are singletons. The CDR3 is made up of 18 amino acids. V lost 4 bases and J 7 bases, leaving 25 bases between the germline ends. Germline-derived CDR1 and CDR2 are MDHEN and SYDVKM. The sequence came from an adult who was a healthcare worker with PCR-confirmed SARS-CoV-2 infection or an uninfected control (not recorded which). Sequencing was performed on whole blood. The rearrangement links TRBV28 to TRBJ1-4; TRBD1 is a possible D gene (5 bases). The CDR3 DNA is TGTGCCAGCAGTTACGTAAAAGACAGCGGGTGGGAGCGTGAAAAACTGTTTTTT. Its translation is CASSYVKDSGWEREKLFF.